Detailed here is one TCR beta chain. V was pared by 3 bases and J by 2 bases, with 7 bases of the junction left unmatched. This CDR3 contains 17 residues. Germline values: CDR1 LNHDA, CDR2 SQIVND (reference sequence). Method: immunoSEQ multiplex PCR; TCRdb's copy keeps in-frame clones and lacks some. The table has about 55,000 clones, roughly 86% seen once; the top ten hold about 3.5%. The data were obtained in a study of control samples from healthy donors and cancer patients. The specimen sequenced was blood. The clonotype originates from a man aged 50 to 60 in good health. The chain recombines TRBV19 with TRBJ2-3; 11 bases fit TRBD2. Here the CDR3 reads CASSIGTSGEYTDTQYF. CDR3 DNA sequence: TGTGCCAGTAGTATTGGGACTAGCGGAGAGTACACAGATACGCAGTATTTT.